The following is a T cell receptor (beta chain) sequence with its context. This specimen comes from a study of blood T cell repertoires in COVID-19. Across the study: Samples taken during acute and convalescent COVID-19 were collected in the United States, Italy and Spain. PBMCs, B-cell-depleted T cells, or T cells were the source of the cDNA or gDNA that made up the material.

In the authors' methods: It was from reference gene primer amplification that nucleated cell counts were estimated. TCRdb keeps only in-frame clones here, not all; method: immunoSEQ multiplex PCR. The DNA was the basis for D and trimming; V, J and clone size are from that table. The table shows nearly 250,000 clones, with approximately 84% occurring only once. Germline V gene lookup returns CDR1 SQVTM and CDR2 ANQGSEA. V dropped 2 bases and J dropped 2 bases, with 15 bases sitting between them. The CDR3 covers 15 residues. This TCR derives from a woman of 80 years or more with acute or convalescent COVID-19. The sequencing sample was made of peripheral blood. The chain is built from TRBV29-1 and TRBJ2-5, with a tentative D call TRBD1 (6 bases). As DNA, the CDR3 is TGCAGCGTTGAATACAGGGCCCAGCAACAAGAGACCCAGTACTTC. Protein product: CSVEYRAQQQETQYF.